The T cell receptor (beta chain) under discussion was sequenced for a study of T cell repertoires in cytomegalovirus infection. Study context: In public TCR beta signatures, there were indications of both CMV infection and matching HLA type.

Many counts were recorded for this clonotype. Its antigen remains unidentified. Study-level points and caveats: Clonotypes of TCR beta that were HLA-C-restricted and CMV-specific dominated the ex vivo response.

CDR1 and CDR2 (germline): SNHLY, FYNNEI. Trimming cost V 1 base and J 9 bases, with 13 bases left between them. The CDR3 has 15 residues. In TCRdb, the reads were re-called with MiXCR into one record per CDR3 protein. Of some 180,000 distinct CDR3 sequences in the sample, 8% to 10% were seen once. The sample was PBMCs. The clonotype was recovered from a human donor in good health (CMV status not recorded). Some clones in this sample may be carry-over from other donors' samples. This chain connects TRBV2 to TRBJ1-6; D remains ambiguous. This CDR3 reads CASSEEGGGTSPLHF. DNA of the CDR3: TGTGCCAGCAGTGAAGAAGGTGGAGGAACTTCACCCCTCCACTTT.